These 9 T cell receptor beta chains were sequenced from one sample in a study of molecular identifiers for immune sequencing clone quantification. TCRdb re-called the PCR reads through MiXCR, storing one row per CDR3 protein. This repertoire shows about half a million distinct CDR3 sequences, 20% to 25% found once; its top ten account for under 0.85%. The material sequenced was naive CD8+ T cells from blood, with Jurkat cell RNA spiked in. Subset given: FACS-sorted CD8+CD4-CCR7+CD45RA+ naive T cells. The receptors were sampled from a human donor in good health. Some libraries in this study had Jurkat cell RNA spiked in.

Concerning this clonotype itself: One end of the junction does not line up with germline, which may come from a read error. The chain carries TRBV30 and TRBJ1-1, with D perhaps matching TRBD1 (6 bases). CDR1 is GTSNPN and CDR2 is SVGIG in the germline V gene (reference sequence). The CDR3 covers 12 residues. This CDR3 is CAWSPGGVEALF. The CDR3, as DNA: TGTGCCTGGAGTCCGGGGGGCGTTGAAGCTCTCTTT.

This clonotype appeared a few times. The chain couples TRBV4-2 to TRBJ2-3, with 14 positions matching TRBD2. Germline V CDR1 and CDR2: LGHNA, YNFKEQ. The CDR3 spans 16 residues. J lost 6 bases, V lost 5 bases, and 7 bases had no gene match. The chain's CDR3 is CASSVGTSGSMDTQYF. In DNA, the CDR3 is TGTGCCAGCAGCGTTGGGACTAGCGGGAGTATGGATACGCAGTATTTT.

This clonotype was seen ten or more times. This chain joins TRBV19 and TRBJ1-5; D call uncertain. V lost 1 base and J 1 base, leaving 5 bases between the germline ends. Germline V gives CDR1 LNHDA, CDR2 SQIVND (reference sequence). This CDR3 is built from 14 residues. CDR3: CASSIGHSNQPQHF. In nucleotides, the CDR3 is TGTGCCAGTAGTATAGGGCACAGCAATCAGCCCCAGCATTTT.

In its sample, this clonotype was seen a few times. J is TRBJ2-3 and V is TRBV7-3; 7 bases are a match to TRBD2. V was pared by 5 bases and J by 6 bases, with 11 bases of the junction left unmatched. The germline CDR1 and CDR2 sequences are SGHTA and FQGTGA. CDR3 length: 15 residues. The CDR3 protein is CASSPSGGSGDTQYF. The CDR3 DNA is TGTGCCAGCAGCCCCTCGGGCGGGAGTGGTGATACGCAGTATTTT.

This clonotype was seen a single time. The chain recombines TRBV19 with TRBJ2-7, with D tentatively TRBD1 (5 bases). The V end lost 4 bases, the J end lost 7 bases, and 20 bases lay between the germline ends. Germline V gene lookup returns CDR1 LNHDA and CDR2 SQIVND (reference sequence). CDR3 length: 15 residues. CDR3 nucleotide sequence: TGTGCCAGTAGTACCTCAGGGTGTTCTACGGATGAGCAGTACTTC. Translating gives CASSTSGCSTDEQYF.

This clonotype appeared a few times. V is TRBV4-3 and J is TRBJ2-7; D is unresolved. V lost 1 base and J lost 1, with 11 bases in between. Germline V gives CDR1 LGHNA, CDR2 YSLEER. The CDR3 is 15 amino acids. The DNA of the CDR3 is TGCGCCAGCAGCCAAGGGTTTGGTAATTCCTACGAGCAGTACTTC. Translating it yields CASSQGFGNSYEQYF.

Comments on this clonotype: At one of its ends the junction is not consistent with the germline gene, which may arise from a read error. CDR3 DNA: TGTGCCAACAGCTTAGGGGGGCAGGGGGTCCCAGATACGCAGTATTTT. This gives the protein CANSLGGQGVPDTQYF. This chain joins TRBV7-4 and TRBJ2-3; maybe TRBD1 (7 bases). The germline V gene has CDR1 SGHVT and CDR2 SQSDAQ. This CDR3 is built from 16 residues. Full variable domain (remainder filled in from reference TRBV7-4 and TRBJ2-3): GAGVSQSPRYKVAKRGRDVALRCDSISGHVTLYWYRQTLGQGSEVLTYSQSDAQRDKSGRPSGRFSAERPERSVSTLKIQRTEQGDSAVYLCANSLGGQGVPDTQYFGPGTRLTVL.

This clonotype has just a few counts. The V call is TRBV7-2, the J call TRBJ2-7; 7 positions match TRBD1. The CDR3 spans 15 residues. Germline trimming cut 2 bases from V and 3 bases from J; bases unmatched to any gene: 7. CDR1 SGHTA and CDR2 FQGNSA come from the germline V gene. Here the CDR3 DNA reads TGTGCCAGCAGCTTATGGACAGGTCTGAACTACGAGCAGTACTTC. It codes for CASSLWTGLNYEQYF.

This clonotype was found many times. The genes are TRBV4-2 and TRBJ1-1, with D unresolved. The germline V gene encodes CDR1 LGHNA and CDR2 YNFKEQ. Trimming stripped 5 bases from V and 7 bases from J, with 17 bases between. There are 14 residues in the CDR3. CDR3 protein: CASSTEHGVDEAFF. Here the CDR3 DNA reads TGTGCCAGCAGCACTGAGCACGGGGTGGATGAAGCTTTCTTT.